This entry is about one T cell receptor (beta chain). Germline CDR1 is SGDLS and CDR2 is YYNGEE. This CDR3 is built from 16 residues. Trimming took 0 bases from V and 1 from J, leaving 13 bases between them. The sample comes from a study of shared clonotypes between healthy human individuals. Sequencing was performed with immunoSEQ multiplex PCR; in TCRdb, only in-frame clones are kept and a portion is missing. The sample has about half a million clones; around three quarters are singletons. The sequence came from a woman aged 40 to 49 in good health. Some clones in this sample may be carry-over from other donors' samples. The sample was PBMCs. The chain carries TRBV9 and TRBJ2-5, with D possibly TRBD2 on 7 matching bases. CDR3 region: CASSVEGGGGQETQYF. CDR3 DNA: TGTGCCAGCAGCGTAGAAGGAGGGGGGGGCCAAGAGACCCAGTACTTC.